Reported below is one T cell receptor (beta chain). This specimen belongs to a study of T cell responses to AZD1222 COVID-19 vaccine. Sequencing was performed with immunoSEQ multiplex PCR; in TCRdb, only in-frame clones are kept and a portion is missing. The sample has fewer than 200,000 clones; around 92% are singletons. Germline CDR1 SGHVS, CDR2 FQNEAQ. This CDR3 has 15 amino acids. Unmatched junction bases numbered 9, after V lost 4 bases and J lost 4 bases. V is TRBV7-8 and J is TRBJ1-2, with TRBD1 matching over 7 bases. This specimen consisted of peripheral blood, obtained on day 0 of AZD1222 vaccination. This clonotype was obtained from an adult in good health. CDR3 sequence: CASSSSPRTGYGYTF. The CDR3 nucleotides are TGTGCCAGCAGCTCAAGTCCTCGGACAGGCTATGGCTACACCTTC.